This T cell receptor (beta chain) was retrieved from a study of T-cell memory formation after mild COVID-19. TCRdb reprocessed the 5' RACE reads via MiXCR and lists one record per CDR3 protein. The table has over 300,000 distinct CDR3 sequences, around 20% seen once. From germline, CDR1 is LGHNA and CDR2 YSLEER. The length of the CDR3 is 14 residues. V lost 5 bases and J lost 5, with 12 bases in between. The sequenced sample consisted of PBMCs or a T cell subset sorted from them (not recorded which). The clonotype was recovered from a man aged 18 to 29 who had mild COVID-19 (a few samples of this study predate the infection). Cell type and time point are not known. The V and J genes are TRBV4-3 and TRBJ2-2; D remains ambiguous. The CDR3: CASSSHMMTGELFF. The CDR3 region has the DNA TGCGCCAGCAGCTCCCACATGATGACCGGGGAGCTGTTTTTT.